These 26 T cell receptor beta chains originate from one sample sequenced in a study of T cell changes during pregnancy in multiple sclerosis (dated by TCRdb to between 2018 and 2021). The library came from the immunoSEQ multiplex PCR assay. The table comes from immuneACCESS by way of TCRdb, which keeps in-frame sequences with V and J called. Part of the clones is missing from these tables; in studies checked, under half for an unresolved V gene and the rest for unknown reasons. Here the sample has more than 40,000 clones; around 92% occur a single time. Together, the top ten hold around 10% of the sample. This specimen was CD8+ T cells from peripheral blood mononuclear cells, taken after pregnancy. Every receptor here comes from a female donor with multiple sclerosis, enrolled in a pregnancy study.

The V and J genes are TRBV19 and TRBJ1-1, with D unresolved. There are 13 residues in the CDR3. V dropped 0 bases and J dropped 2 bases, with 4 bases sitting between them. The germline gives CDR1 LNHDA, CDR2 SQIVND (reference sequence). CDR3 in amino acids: CASSIESNTEAFF. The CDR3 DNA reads TGTGCCAGTAGTATAGAGTCTAACACTGAAGCTTTCTTT.

The CDR3 spells CASSRRLAGNQETQYF. In nucleotides, the CDR3 is TGTGCCAGCAGCCGTCGACTAGCGGGGAACCAAGAGACCCAGTACTTC. The V gene is TRBV27, the J gene TRBJ2-5, with 11 bases aligning to TRBD2. The germline V gene has CDR1 MNHEY and CDR2 SMNVEV (reference sequence). Trimming cost V 6 bases and J 0 bases; bases outside gene matches: 6. There are 16 residues in the CDR3.

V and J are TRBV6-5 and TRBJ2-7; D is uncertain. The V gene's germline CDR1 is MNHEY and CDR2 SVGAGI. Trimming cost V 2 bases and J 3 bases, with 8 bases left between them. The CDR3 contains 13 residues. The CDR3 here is CASSYNAVYEQYF. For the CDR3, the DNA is TGTGCCAGCAGTTACAACGCAGTCTACGAGCAGTACTTC.

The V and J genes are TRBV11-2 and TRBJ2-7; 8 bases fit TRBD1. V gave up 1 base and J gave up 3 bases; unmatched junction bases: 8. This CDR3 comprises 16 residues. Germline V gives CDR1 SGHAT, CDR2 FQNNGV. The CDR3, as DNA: TGTGCCAGCAGCTTAGGGGTGAAGGACAGGGTCTACGAGCAGTACTTC. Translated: CASSLGVKDRVYEQYF.

CDR3 in DNA: TGTGCCAGCAAGGACAGGGACTACTACACAGATACGCAGTATTTT. Translating it yields CASKDRDYYTDTQYF. V is TRBV2 and J is TRBJ2-3; possibly TRBD1 for D (8 bases). Trimming stripped 7 bases from V and 2 bases from J, with 16 bases between. The germline V gene has CDR1 SNHLY and CDR2 FYNNEI. The CDR3 covers 15 residues. The full variable domain, with the rest looked up from reference TRBV2 and TRBJ2-3, is EPEVTQTPSHQVTQMGQEVILRCVPISNHLYFYWYRQILGQKVEFLVSFYNNEISEKSEIFDDQFSVERPDGSNFTLKIRSTKLEDSAMYFCASKDRDYYTDTQYFGPGTRLTVL.

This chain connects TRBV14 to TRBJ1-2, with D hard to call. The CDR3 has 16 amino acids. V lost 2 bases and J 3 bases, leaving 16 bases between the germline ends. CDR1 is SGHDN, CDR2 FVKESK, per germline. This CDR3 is CASSQYQAGGDYGYTF. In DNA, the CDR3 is TGTGCCAGCAGCCAATATCAAGCGGGCGGGGACTATGGCTACACCTTC. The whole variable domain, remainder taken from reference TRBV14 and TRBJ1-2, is EAGVTQFPSHSVIEKGQTVTLRCDPISGHDNLYWYRRVMGKEIKFLLHFVKESKQDESGMPNNRFLAERTGGTYSTLKVQPAELEDSGVYFCASSQYQAGGDYGYTFGSGTRLTVV.

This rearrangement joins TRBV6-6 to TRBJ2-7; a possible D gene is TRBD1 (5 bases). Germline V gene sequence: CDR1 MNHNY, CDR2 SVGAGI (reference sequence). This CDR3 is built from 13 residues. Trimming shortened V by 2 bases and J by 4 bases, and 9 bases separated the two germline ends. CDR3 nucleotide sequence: TGTGCCAGCAGTTACGAACAGGAGTACGAGCAGTACTTC. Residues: CASSYEQEYEQYF.

The CDR3 coding sequence is TGTGCCAGCAGCCAAGGTAGCGGGACCTACAATGAGCAGTTCTTC. This codes for CASSQGSGTYNEQFF. The chain is built from TRBV14 and TRBJ2-1; 8 bases align to TRBD2. The CDR3 is made up of 15 amino acids. From germline, CDR1 is SGHDN and CDR2 FVKESK. Germline trimming cut 1 base from V and 2 bases from J; bases unmatched to any gene: 1.

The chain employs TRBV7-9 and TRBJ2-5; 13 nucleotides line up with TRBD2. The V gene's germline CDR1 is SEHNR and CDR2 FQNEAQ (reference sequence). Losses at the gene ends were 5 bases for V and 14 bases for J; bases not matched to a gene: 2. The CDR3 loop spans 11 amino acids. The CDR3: CASSRTSGRYF. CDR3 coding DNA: TGTGCCAGCAGCCGGACTAGCGGGAGATACTTC.

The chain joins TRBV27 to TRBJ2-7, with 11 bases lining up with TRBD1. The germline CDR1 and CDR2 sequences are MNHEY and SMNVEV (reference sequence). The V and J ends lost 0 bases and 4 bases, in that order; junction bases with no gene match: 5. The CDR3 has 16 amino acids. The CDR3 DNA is TGTGCCAGCAGTTTATCCCGGACAGGGGGCAGGTACGAGCAGTACTTC. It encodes CASSLSRTGGRYEQYF.

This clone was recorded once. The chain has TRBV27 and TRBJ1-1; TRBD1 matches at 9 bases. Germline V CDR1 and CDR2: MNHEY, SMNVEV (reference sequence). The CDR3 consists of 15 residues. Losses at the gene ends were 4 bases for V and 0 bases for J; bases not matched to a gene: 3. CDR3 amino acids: CASSSGQGLNTEAFF. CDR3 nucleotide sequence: TGTGCCAGCAGTTCCGGACAGGGGTTGAACACTGAAGCTTTCTTT.

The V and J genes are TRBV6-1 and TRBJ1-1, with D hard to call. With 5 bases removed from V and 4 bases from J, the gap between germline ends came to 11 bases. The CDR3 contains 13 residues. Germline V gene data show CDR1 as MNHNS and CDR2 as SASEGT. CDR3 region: CASSSTGFTEAFF. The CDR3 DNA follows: TGTGCCAGCAGTTCGACGGGATTCACTGAAGCTTTCTTT.

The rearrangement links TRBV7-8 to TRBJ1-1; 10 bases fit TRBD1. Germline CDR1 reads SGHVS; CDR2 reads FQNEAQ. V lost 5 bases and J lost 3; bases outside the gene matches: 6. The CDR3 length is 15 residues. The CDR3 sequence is CASSPGQGVHTEAFF. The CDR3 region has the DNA TGTGCCAGCAGCCCAGGACAGGGGGTCCACACTGAAGCTTTCTTT.

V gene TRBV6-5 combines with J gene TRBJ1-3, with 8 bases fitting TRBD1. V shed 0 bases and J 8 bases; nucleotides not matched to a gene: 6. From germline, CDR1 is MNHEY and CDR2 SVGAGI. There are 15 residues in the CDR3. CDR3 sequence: CASSYSGTGGDTIYF. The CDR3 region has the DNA TGTGCCAGCAGTTACTCGGGGACAGGAGGAGACACCATATATTTT.

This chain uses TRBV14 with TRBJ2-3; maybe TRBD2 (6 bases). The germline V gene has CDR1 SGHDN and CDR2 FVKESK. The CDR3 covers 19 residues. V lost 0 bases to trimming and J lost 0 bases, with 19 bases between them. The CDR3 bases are TGTGCCAGCAGCCAAGAGGGCGGGACCCTCATCACTAGCACAGATACGCAGTATTTT. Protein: CASSQEGGTLITSTDTQYF.

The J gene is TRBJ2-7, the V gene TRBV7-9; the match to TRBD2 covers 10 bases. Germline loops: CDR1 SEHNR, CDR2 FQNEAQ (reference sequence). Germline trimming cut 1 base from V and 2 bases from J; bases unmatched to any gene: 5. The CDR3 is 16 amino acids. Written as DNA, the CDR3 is TGTGCCAGCAGCTTAGGCGCGAGCGGGAGGGCCTACGAGCAGTACTTC. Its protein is CASSLGASGRAYEQYF. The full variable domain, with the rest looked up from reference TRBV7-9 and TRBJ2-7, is DTGVSQNPRHKITKRGQNVTFRCDPISEHNRLYWYRQTLGQGPEFLTYFQNEAQLEKSRLLSDRFSAERPKGSFSTLEIQRTEQGDSAMYLCASSLGASGRAYEQYFGPGTRLTVT.

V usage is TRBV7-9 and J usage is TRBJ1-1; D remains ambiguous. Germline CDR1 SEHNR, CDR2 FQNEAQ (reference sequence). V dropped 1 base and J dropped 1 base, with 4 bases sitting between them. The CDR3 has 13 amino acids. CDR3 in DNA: TGTGCCAGCAGCTTAGACACGAACACTGAAGCTTTCTTT. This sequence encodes CASSLDTNTEAFF.

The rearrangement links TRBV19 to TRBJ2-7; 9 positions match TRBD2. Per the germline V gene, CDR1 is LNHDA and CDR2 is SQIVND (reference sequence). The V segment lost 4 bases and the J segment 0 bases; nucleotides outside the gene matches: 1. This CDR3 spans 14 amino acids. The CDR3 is CASSSGGASYEQYF. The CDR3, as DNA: TGTGCCAGTAGTAGCGGGGGGGCCTCCTACGAGCAGTACTTC.

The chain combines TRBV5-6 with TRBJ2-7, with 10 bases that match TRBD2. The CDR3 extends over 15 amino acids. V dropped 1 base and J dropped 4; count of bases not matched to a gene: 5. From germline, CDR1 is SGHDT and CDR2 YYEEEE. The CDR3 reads CASSLSGGAGYEQYF. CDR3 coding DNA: TGTGCCAGCAGCTTGAGCGGGGGGGCGGGGTACGAGCAGTACTTC.

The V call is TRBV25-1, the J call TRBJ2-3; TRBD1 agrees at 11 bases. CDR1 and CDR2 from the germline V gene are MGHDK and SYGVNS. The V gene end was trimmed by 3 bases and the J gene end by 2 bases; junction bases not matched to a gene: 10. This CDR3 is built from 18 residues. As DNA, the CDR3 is TGTGCCAGCAGTGACCAGGCCGGGACAGGGGGTCCCACAGATACGCAGTATTTT. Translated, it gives CASSDQAGTGGPTDTQYF. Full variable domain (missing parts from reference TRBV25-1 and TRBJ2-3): EADIYQTPRYLVIGTGKKITLECSQTMGHDKMYWYQQDPGMELHLIHYSYGVNSTEKGDLSSESTVSRIRTEHFPLTLESARPSHTSQYLCASSDQAGTGGPTDTQYFGPGTRLTVL.

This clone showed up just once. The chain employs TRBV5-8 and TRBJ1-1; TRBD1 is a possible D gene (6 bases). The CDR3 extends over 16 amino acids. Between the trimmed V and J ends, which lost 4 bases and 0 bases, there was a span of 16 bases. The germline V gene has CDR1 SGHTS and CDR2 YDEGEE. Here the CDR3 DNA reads TGTGCCAGCAGCCCTGGAGGTGGACAGCTGAACACTGAAGCTTTCTTT. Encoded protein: CASSPGGGQLNTEAFF. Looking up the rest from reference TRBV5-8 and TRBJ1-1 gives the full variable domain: EAGVTQSPTHLIKTRGQQATLRCSPISGHTSVYWYQQALGLGLQFLLWYDEGEERNRGNFPPRFSGRQFPNYSSELNVNALELEDSALYLCASSPGGGQLNTEAFFGQGTRLTVV.

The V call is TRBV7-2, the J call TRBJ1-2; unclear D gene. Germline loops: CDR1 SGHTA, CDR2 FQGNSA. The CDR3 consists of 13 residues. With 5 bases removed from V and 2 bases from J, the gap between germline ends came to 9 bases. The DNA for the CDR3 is TGTGCCAGCAGCCAAAGCAGGAACTATGGCTACACCTTC. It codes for CASSQSRNYGYTF. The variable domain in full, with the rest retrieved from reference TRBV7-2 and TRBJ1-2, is GAGVSQSPSNKVTEKGKDVELRCDPISGHTALYWYRQSLGQGLEFLIYFQGNSAPDKSGLPSDRFSAERTGGSVSTLTIQRTQQEDSAVYLCASSQSRNYGYTFGSGTRLTVV.

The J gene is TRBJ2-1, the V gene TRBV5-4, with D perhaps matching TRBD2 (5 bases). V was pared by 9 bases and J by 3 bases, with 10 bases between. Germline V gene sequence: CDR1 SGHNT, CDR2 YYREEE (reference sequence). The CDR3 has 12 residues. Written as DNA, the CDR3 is TGTGCCATTCGACGGGACTACAATGAGCAGTTCTTC. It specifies CAIRRDYNEQFF. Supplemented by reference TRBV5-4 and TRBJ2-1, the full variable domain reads ETGVTQSPTHLIKTRGQQVTLRCSSQSGHNTVSWYQQALGQGPQFIFQYYREEENGRGNFPPRFSGLQFPNYSSELNVNALELDDSALYLCAIRRDYNEQFFGPGTRLTVL.

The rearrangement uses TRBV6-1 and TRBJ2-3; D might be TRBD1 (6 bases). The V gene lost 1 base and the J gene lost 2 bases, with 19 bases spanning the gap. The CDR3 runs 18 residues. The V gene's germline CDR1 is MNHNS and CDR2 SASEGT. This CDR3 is CASSEEGWGQGYTDTQYF. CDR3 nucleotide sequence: TGTGCCAGCAGTGAAGAAGGCTGGGGGCAGGGGTACACAGATACGCAGTATTTT.

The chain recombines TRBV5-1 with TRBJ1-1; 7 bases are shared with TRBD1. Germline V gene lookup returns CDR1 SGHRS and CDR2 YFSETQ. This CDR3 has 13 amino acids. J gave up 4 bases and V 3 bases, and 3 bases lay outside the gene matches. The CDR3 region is CASSWTGTTEAFF. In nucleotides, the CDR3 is TGCGCCAGCAGCTGGACAGGTACCACTGAAGCTTTCTTT.

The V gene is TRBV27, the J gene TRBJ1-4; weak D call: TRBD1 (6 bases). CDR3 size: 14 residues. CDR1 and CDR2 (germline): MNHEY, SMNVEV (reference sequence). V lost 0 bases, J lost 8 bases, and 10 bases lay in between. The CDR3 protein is CASSLSVRGEKLFF. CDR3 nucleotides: TGTGCCAGCAGTTTATCGGTCAGGGGAGAAAAACTGTTTTTT.